This TCR beta chain originates from a study of T cells in women clearing cervical HPV infection. Study-level information: Case blood was drawn when the lesion was first found; control blood after infection became undetectable. Only a few women had HLA typing results available.

The repertoire was sequenced with immunoSEQ multiplex PCR; TCRdb's copy has only in-frame clones and lacks some. Seen in this sample are tens of thousands of clones; the ten most common clones hold under 8%. About this clone itself: The read finishes 3 residues shy of the CDR3 end, and the germline J gene is used to complete it.

The CDR3 contains 14 residues. CDR1 is LNHDA and CDR2 is SQIVND in the germline V gene (reference sequence). The sequencing sample was made of blood buffy coat. This sequence joins TRBV19 and TRBJ2-4; maybe TRBD1 (6 bases). This TCR was recovered from a woman between 18 and 70 years old with a cervical HPV16 infection that either progressed to CIN3+ or cleared (not recorded which). Partial CDR3 DNA: TGTGCCAGTAGTGTCCAACAGGGAAACTATGGT. This codes for CASSVQQGNYG. In full, the CDR3 is CASSVQQGNYGQYF.